These 29 T cell receptor beta chains were sequenced from one sample in a study of regulatory T cells in long-lasting Graves disease. The sample's time point: newly diagnosed GD, antithyroid drugs for less than 3 months. PBMC-derived RNA was used for the TCR library. Investigators prepared the TCR beta libraries by applying iRepertoire HTBI primers and Arm-PCR of CDR3 regions. TCRdb re-called the multiplex PCR reads through MiXCR, storing one row per CDR3 protein. The table has fewer than 350,000 distinct CDR3 sequences, 15% to 20% seen once. The source was peripheral blood mononuclear cells (PBMCs), collected at new diagnosis, from a patient treated with antithyroid drugs. The receptors derive from a female donor with Graves disease.

This clonotype showed up many times. The chain recombines TRBV28 with TRBJ1-2; D might be TRBD1 (5 bases). Trimming removed 3 bases at V and 0 bases at J, with 11 bases between. CDR1 and CDR2 from the germline V gene are MDHEN and SYDVKM. The CDR3 is made up of 15 amino acids. CDR3 amino acids: CASSFGTLTNYGYTF. CDR3 nucleotide sequence: TGTGCCAGCAGTTTCGGGACCTTAACTAACTATGGCTACACCTTC.

There are a few counts of this clonotype. This sequence joins TRBV12-3 or TRBV12-4 and TRBJ1-1; 9 bases map to TRBD1. CDR3 size: 13 residues. The V and J ends lost 6 bases and 7 bases, in that order; junction bases with no gene match: 6. In DNA, the CDR3 is TGTGCCAGCAGGGGACAGGGTTCGGATGAAGCTTTCTTT. Its translation: CASRGQGSDEAFF.

This clonotype was seen at least ten times. The chain uses TRBV3-1 and TRBJ2-1; perhaps TRBD2 as D (6 bases). Trimming pared 1 base from V and 4 bases from J, leaving 14 bases between. CDR1 is LGHDT, CDR2 YNNKEL, per germline (reference sequence). The CDR3 length is 16 residues. The CDR3 reads CASSQASGARYNEQFF. The CDR3 DNA reads TGTGCCAGCAGCCAAGCTTCGGGAGCTCGTTACAATGAGCAGTTCTTC.

This clonotype was seen repeatedly, ten times or more. The V and J genes are TRBV3-1 and TRBJ2-5; no clear D gene. Germline values: CDR1 LGHDT, CDR2 YNNKEL (reference sequence). The CDR3 is 14 residues long. The V end lost 2 bases, the J end lost 1 base, and 8 bases lay between the germline ends. CDR3 nucleotides: TGTGCCAGCAGCCAAATCAGGAGCCAAGAGACCCAGTACTTC. Protein: CASSQIRSQETQYF.

Worth noting for this clonotype: A much larger clone sits a single nucleotide away, making a read error possible. This chain uses TRBV12-3 or TRBV12-4 with TRBJ2-4, with TRBD1 identical over 7 bases. The CDR3 is 15 amino acids. V shed 8 bases, J shed 13 bases, and the junction held 20 bases outside the gene matches. Here the CDR3 reads CASGGTGTAFNEQYF. The CDR3 region has the DNA TGTGCCAGCGGTGGAACCGGGACAGCATTCAATGAGCAGTACTTC.

This clonotype was seen ten or more times. The chain has TRBV5-6 and TRBJ1-1; possibly TRBD1 for D (6 bases). Germline CDR1 SGHDT, CDR2 YYEEEE. V was shortened by 0 bases and J by 0 bases, with 9 bases between the two germline ends. The CDR3 totals 15 residues. CDR3 DNA sequence: TGTGCCAGCAGCTTGGGCACAGGGTTGAACACTGAAGCTTTCTTT. This gives the protein CASSLGTGLNTEAFF. Looking up the rest from reference TRBV5-6 and TRBJ1-1 gives the full variable domain: DAGVTQSPTHLIKTRGQQVTLRCSPKSGHDTVSWYQQALGQGPQFIFQYYEEEERQRGNFPDRFSGHQFPNYSSELNVNALLLGDSALYLCASSLGTGLNTEAFFGQGTRLTVV.

The chain combines TRBV5-4 with TRBJ2-3; 16 nucleotides agree with TRBD2. Per the germline V gene, CDR1 is SGHNT and CDR2 is YYREEE (reference sequence). CDR3 length: 17 amino acids. J was trimmed by 3 bases and V by 7 bases; bases with no gene match: 8. The CDR3 DNA follows: TGTGCCAGCCCTGGGACTAGCGGGAGGGCCAGGACAGATACGCAGTATTTT. Translating it yields CASPGTSGRARTDTQYF.

The rearrangement uses TRBV10-2 and TRBJ2-6; a possible D gene is TRBD2 (5 bases). Trimming stripped 7 bases from V and 0 bases from J, with 10 bases between. The CDR3 consists of 15 residues. Germline V gene lookup returns CDR1 WSHSY and CDR2 SAAADI. CDR3 protein: CASKEAISGANVLTF. The CDR3 DNA follows: TGCGCCAGCAAGGAGGCAATCTCTGGGGCCAACGTCCTGACTTTC.

This clonotype was recorded at least ten times. This chain links TRBV7-9 with TRBJ2-3; no clear D gene. The ends were cut back, 4 bases at V and 6 bases at J, with 8 bases in the middle. Germline loops: CDR1 SEHNR, CDR2 FQNEAQ (reference sequence). The CDR3 length is 12 residues. CDR3 region: CASSYTGDTQYF. The CDR3 DNA reads as TGTGCCAGCAGCTACACCGGGGATACGCAGTATTTT.

This clonotype was recorded many times. The DNA of the CDR3 is TGTGCCAGCAGTCCTGAGGGGGAGAGCTCCTACAATGAGCAGTTCTTC. This gives the protein CASSPEGESSYNEQFF. This chain links TRBV2 with TRBJ2-1, with a possible D match to TRBD1 (6 bases). Per the germline V gene, CDR1 is SNHLY and CDR2 is FYNNEI. V was pared by 5 bases and J by 0 bases, with 14 bases between. CDR3 length: 16 amino acids.

Turning to this clonotype: Just one base apart from a much larger clone, this may be a read error. The chain links TRBV2 to TRBJ2-5; TRBD2 might be the D (5 bases). There are 14 residues in the CDR3. Germline CDR1 reads SNHLY; CDR2 reads FYNNEI. The CDR3 DNA follows: TGTGCCAGCCATGAGGGTTGGGTGCAAGAGGCCCAGTACTTC. This gives the protein CASHEGWVQEAQYF.

The CDR3 reads CSANSLGSGGAVDTQYF. The CDR3 bases are TGCAGTGCTAACTCCTTGGGTAGCGGGGGGGCAGTAGATACGCAGTATTTT. This chain connects TRBV20-1 to TRBJ2-3, with 11 nucleotides matching TRBD2. Germline V gene sequence: CDR1 DFQATT, CDR2 SNEGSKA (reference sequence). The J segment lost 5 bases and the V segment lost 4 bases, leaving 14 bases of the junction unmatched. The CDR3 is 17 amino acids.

This clonotype was seen repeatedly, ten times or more. The CDR3 loop is CASRDRGDSYEQYF. CDR3 DNA sequence: TGTGCCAGCAGGGACCGCGGGGATTCCTACGAGCAGTACTTC. This chain connects TRBV7-9 to TRBJ2-7; D possibly corresponds to TRBD2 (6 bases). Looked up from germline, CDR1 is SEHNR and CDR2 is FQNEAQ (reference sequence). The CDR3 contains 14 residues. V shed 6 bases and J shed 1 base, with 13 bases lying between them.

This clonotype was observed at least ten times. This chain connects TRBV15 to TRBJ2-5, with 10 bases matching TRBD2. CDR1 is LNHNV, CDR2 YYDKDF, per germline (reference sequence). V lost 0 bases and J lost 3; bases outside the gene matches: 10. The CDR3 length is 18 residues. The CDR3 DNA reads TGTGCCACCAGCAGAGATACACTAGCGGGAAGGTATGAAGAGACCCAGTACTTC. The encoded protein is CATSRDTLAGRYEETQYF. The entire variable domain, with the rest obtained from reference TRBV15 and TRBJ2-5, is as follows: DAMVIQNPRYQVTQFGKPVTLSCSQTLNHNVMYWYQQKSSQAPKLLFHYYDKDFNNEADTPDNFQSRRPNTSFCFLDIRSPGLGDTAMYLCATSRDTLAGRYEETQYFGPGTRLLVL.

Points on this clonotype: This could be a read error, since a much larger clone is one nucleotide away. The chain carries TRBV6-5 and TRBJ2-5; D might be TRBD1 (5 bases). Germline CDR1 MNHEY, CDR2 SVGAGI. The CDR3 totals 16 residues. CDR3 protein: CASRYSWQGGQETQYF. CDR3 coding DNA: TGTGCCAGCAGATACTCTTGGCAGGGTGGGCAAGAGACCCAGTACTTC.

The sample holds many counts of this clonotype. The chain carries TRBV9 and TRBJ2-3; TRBD2 might be the D (5 bases). Germline CDR1 is SGDLS and CDR2 is YYNGEE. This CDR3 spans 14 amino acids. The V and J ends lost 1 base and 4 bases respectively, with 10 bases between them. CDR3 amino acids: CASSVSGMADTQYF. The CDR3 nucleotides are TGTGCCAGCAGCGTATCCGGGATGGCAGATACGCAGTATTTT.

This clonotype occurred a few times. The rearrangement uses TRBV29-1 and TRBJ1-1; unclear D gene. Trimming took off 8 bases at V and 1 base at J, with 17 bases between the two ends. The germline V gene has CDR1 SQVTM and CDR2 ANQGSEA. CDR3 size: 14 residues. As DNA, the CDR3 is TGCAGCATACTTCAACCGCCTAGGAACACTGAAGCTTTCTTT. Protein sequence: CSILQPPRNTEAFF.

The rearrangement uses TRBV5-1 and TRBJ2-1; 11 bases are a match to TRBD2. The CDR3 consists of 14 residues. Trimming took 6 bases from V and 12 from J; bases not matched to a gene: 11. Germline V gene lookup returns CDR1 SGHRS and CDR2 YFSETQ. The CDR3 loop reads CASTRLAGRGGQFF. CDR3 DNA sequence: TGCGCCAGCACTCGACTAGCGGGAAGGGGAGGGCAGTTCTTC.

At least ten counts were recorded for this clonotype. The chain joins TRBV15 to TRBJ2-1; no firm D call. This CDR3 is 15 amino acids long. The germline CDR1 and CDR2 sequences are LNHNV and YYDKDF (reference sequence). V was shortened by 1 base and J by 4 bases, with 11 bases between the two germline ends. CDR3 bases: TGTGCCACCAGCAGAGCCCCTACATCTTACAATGAGCAGTTCTTC. Encoded protein: CATSRAPTSYNEQFF.

This clonotype occurred many times. This chain joins TRBV6-1 and TRBJ2-5, with no clear D. This CDR3 contains 15 residues. Germline V CDR1 and CDR2: MNHNS, SASEGT. Trimming removed 6 bases from V and 0 bases from J, with 14 bases in between. CDR3 residues: CASSRPAGYQETQYF. DNA for the CDR3: TGTGCCAGCAGCCGCCCGGCCGGGTACCAAGAGACCCAGTACTTC.

This chain uses TRBV6-1 with TRBJ1-3, with 10 bases that match TRBD1. CDR1 is MNHNS and CDR2 is SASEGT in the germline V gene. The CDR3 has 15 residues. After removal of 4 bases from V and 0 bases from J, the junction contained 0 bases not matched to a gene. CDR3 protein: CASSGTGGSGNTIYF. CDR3 nucleotide sequence: TGTGCCAGCAGTGGGACAGGGGGCTCTGGAAACACCATATATTTT.

This rearrangement joins TRBV12-3 or TRBV12-4 to TRBJ2-3, with 7 nucleotides matching TRBD1. Trimming at V came to 6 bases and at J to 4 bases, leaving 7 bases not matched to a gene. The CDR3 is made up of 14 amino acids. The chain's CDR3 is CASSRQGPADTQYF. The CDR3 region has the DNA TGTGCCAGCAGCCGACAGGGCCCGGCAGATACGCAGTATTTT.

Notes on this clonotype: This is likely an artifact of a read error, given a far larger clone one base away. The rearrangement links TRBV11-3 to TRBJ2-1, with no clear D. CDR1 and CDR2 (germline): SGHNT, YENEEA. This CDR3 has 16 amino acids. Deletions cut 0 bases from V and 10 bases from J, with 19 bases between. The CDR3 DNA follows: TGTGCCAGCAGCTTAGACGCAAGAATCGACAACTACGAGCAGTTCTTC. Its translation: CASSLDARIDNYEQFF.

The J gene is TRBJ1-1, the V gene TRBV11-3, with 8 bases aligning to TRBD1. CDR3 length: 15 amino acids. V lost 5 bases and J lost 0; bases outside the gene matches: 5. Germline V gives CDR1 SGHNT, CDR2 YENEEA. DNA for the CDR3: TGTGCCAGCAGCCTGAACAGGGGGGTGAACACTGAAGCTTTCTTT. Translation: CASSLNRGVNTEAFF.

In the case of this clonotype: A far larger clone differs by one base, so this is likely a read error. This rearrangement joins TRBV2 to TRBJ2-5, with a tentative D call TRBD1 (6 bases). The DNA end lines up better with TRBJ2-1; the J call may be wrong. This CDR3 has 15 residues. Germline values: CDR1 SNHLY, CDR2 FYNNEI. CDR3 DNA sequence: TGTGCCAGCAGTCACACAGGGCTCTCCTACAATGAGCAGTTCTTC. Translated, it gives CASSHTGLSYNEQFF.

The J gene is TRBJ2-7, the V gene TRBV5-4; 11 bases fit TRBD2. Trimming at V came to 5 bases and at J to 0 bases, leaving 7 bases not matched to a gene. CDR3 length: 16 residues. Per germline, CDR1 SGHNT and CDR2 YYREEE (reference sequence). DNA for the CDR3: TGTGCCAGCAGGTCGGGACTAGCGGCCAGCTCCTACGAGCAGTACTTC. This translates into CASRSGLAASSYEQYF.

This clonotype was found many times. The chain links TRBV27 to TRBJ2-1; 10 bases fit TRBD2. Per germline, CDR1 MNHEY and CDR2 SMNVEV (reference sequence). Trimming took 3 bases from V and 7 from J; bases not matched to a gene: 6. CDR3 length: 15 residues. CDR3 region: CASSFPLAGVNEQFF. The CDR3 nucleotides read TGTGCCAGCAGTTTTCCCCTAGCGGGGGTAAATGAGCAGTTCTTC.

The V and J genes are TRBV12-3 or TRBV12-4 and TRBJ2-7; 8 bases fit TRBD1. V lost 6 bases and J lost 5; bases outside the gene matches: 15. This CDR3 contains 16 residues. The CDR3 DNA reads as TGTGCCAGCAGCCGCCTGCAGGGGCAGGGGGCGGACGAGCAGTACTTC. This sequence encodes CASSRLQGQGADEQYF.

This clonotype came up many times. This chain uses TRBV5-6 with TRBJ2-5; 8 bases map to TRBD2. The CDR3 length is 15 residues. The trim removed 1 base at V and 2 bases at J, leaving 4 bases unmatched. Germline CDR1 SGHDT, CDR2 YYEEEE. DNA of the CDR3: TGTGCCAGCAGCTTGCAGGGCGGGAGGCAAGAGACCCAGTACTTC. Its protein is CASSLQGGRQETQYF.